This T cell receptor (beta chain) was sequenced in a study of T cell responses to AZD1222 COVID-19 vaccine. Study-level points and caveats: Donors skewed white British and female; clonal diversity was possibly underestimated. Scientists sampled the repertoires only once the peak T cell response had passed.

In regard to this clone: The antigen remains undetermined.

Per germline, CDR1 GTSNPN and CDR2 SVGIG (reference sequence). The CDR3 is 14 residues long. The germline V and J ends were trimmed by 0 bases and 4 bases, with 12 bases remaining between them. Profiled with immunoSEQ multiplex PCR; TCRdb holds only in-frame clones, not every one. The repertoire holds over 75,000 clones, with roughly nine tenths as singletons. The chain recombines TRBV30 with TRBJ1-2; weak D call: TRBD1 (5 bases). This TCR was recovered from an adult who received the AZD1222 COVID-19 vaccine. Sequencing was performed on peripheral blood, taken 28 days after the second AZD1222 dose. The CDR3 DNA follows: TGTGCCTGGAGTGTCATGTTCACAGGCTATGGCTACACCTTC. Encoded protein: CAWSVMFTGYGYTF.